This T cell receptor (beta chain) was recovered during a study of blood T cells in healthy people across ages. Regarding this clonotype: Its antigen is currently unknown.

General observations from the study: A greater number of naive CD4+ cells and higher diversity distinguished long-lived donors from aged donors.

For the second PCR, which ran for about 6 to 11 cycles, a sample-barcoded 5' primer and a J-beta primer mix were used. TCRdb reanalysed the 5' RACE reads using MiXCR and keeps one entry per CDR3 protein. The sample shows hundreds of thousands of distinct CDR3 sequences, roughly 24% of them seen only once. These data were likewise used in another study, on T cells of mothers and their children. That paper states: A few mothers and their six children, all healthy Caucasians, donated.

The sample consisted of blood. The receptor's source is a boy between 5 and 17 years old in good health.

CDR3 protein: CASSSYGQSYEQYF. The CDR3 DNA reads as TGCGCCAGCAGCTCCTACGGGCAGTCCTACGAGCAGTACTTC. This chain joins TRBV5-1 and TRBJ2-5; no clear D gene. The J call may not be correct, given that the DNA end is closer to TRBJ2-7. The germline CDR1 and CDR2 sequences are SGHRS and YFSETQ. The CDR3 runs 14 residues.